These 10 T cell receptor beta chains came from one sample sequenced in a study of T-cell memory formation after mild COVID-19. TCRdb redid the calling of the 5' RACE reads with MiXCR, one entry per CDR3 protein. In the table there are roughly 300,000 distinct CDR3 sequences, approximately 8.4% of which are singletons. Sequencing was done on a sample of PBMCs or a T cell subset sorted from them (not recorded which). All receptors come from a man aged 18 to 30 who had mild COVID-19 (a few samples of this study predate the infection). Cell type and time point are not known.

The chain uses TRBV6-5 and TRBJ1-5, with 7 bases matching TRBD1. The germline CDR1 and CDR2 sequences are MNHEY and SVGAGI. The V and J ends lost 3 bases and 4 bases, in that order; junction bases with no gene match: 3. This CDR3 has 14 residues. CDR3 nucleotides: TGTGCCAGCAGTTATGGGACAGCAAATCAGCCCCAGCATTTT. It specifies CASSYGTANQPQHF.

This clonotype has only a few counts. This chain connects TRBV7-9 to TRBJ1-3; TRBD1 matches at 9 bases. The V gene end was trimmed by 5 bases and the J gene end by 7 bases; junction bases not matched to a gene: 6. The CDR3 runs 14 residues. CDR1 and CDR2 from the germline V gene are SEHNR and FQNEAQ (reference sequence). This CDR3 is CASSLTGGQNTIYF. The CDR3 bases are TGTGCCAGCAGCCTGACAGGGGGTCAGAACACCATATATTTT.

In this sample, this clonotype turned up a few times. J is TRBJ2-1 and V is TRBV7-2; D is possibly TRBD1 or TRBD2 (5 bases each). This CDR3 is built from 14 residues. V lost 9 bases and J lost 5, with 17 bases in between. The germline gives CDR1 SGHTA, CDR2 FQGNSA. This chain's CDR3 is CASNRGRNNNEQFF. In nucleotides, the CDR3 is TGTGCCAGTAACCGGGGCCGTAATAACAATGAGCAGTTCTTC.

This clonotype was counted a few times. In DNA, the CDR3 is TGCAGCGTTGAAGTGGGTAACAATGGGGTTTGGGAGCAGTACTTC. It is translated as CSVEVGNNGVWEQYF. This rearrangement joins TRBV29-1 to TRBJ2-7; D gene ambiguous. The CDR3 totals 15 residues. The V end lost 1 base, the J end lost 7 bases, and 20 bases lay between the germline ends. Germline CDR1 SQVTM, CDR2 ANQGSEA.

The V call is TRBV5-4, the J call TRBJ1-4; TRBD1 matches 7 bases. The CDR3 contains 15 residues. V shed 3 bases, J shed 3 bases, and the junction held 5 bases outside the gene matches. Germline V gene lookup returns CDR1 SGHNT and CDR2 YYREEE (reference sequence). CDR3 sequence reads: CASSSGQAPNEKLFF. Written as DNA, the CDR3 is TGTGCCAGCAGCTCCGGACAGGCACCTAATGAAAAACTGTTTTTT.

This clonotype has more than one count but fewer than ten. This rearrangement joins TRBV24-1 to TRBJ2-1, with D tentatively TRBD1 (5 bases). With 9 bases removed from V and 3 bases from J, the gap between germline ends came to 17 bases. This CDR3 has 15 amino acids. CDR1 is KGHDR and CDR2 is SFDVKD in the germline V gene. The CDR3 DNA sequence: TGTGCCACCCTGTGGGGCGGCATGGGCTACAATGAGCAGTTCTTC. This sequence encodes CATLWGGMGYNEQFF.

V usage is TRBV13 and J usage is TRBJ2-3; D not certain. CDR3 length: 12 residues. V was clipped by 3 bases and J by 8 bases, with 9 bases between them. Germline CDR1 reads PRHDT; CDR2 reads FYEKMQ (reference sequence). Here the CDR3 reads CASSLGPGTQYF. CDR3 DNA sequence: TGTGCCAGCAGCTTGGGTCCGGGTACGCAGTATTTT.

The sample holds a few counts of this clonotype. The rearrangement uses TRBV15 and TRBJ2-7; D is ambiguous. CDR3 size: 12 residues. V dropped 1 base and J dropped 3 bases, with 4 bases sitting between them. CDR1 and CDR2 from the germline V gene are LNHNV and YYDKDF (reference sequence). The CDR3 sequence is CATSRGGYEQYF. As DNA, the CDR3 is TGTGCCACCAGCAGAGGAGGCTACGAGCAGTACTTC. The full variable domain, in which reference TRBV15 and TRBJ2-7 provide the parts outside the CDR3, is DAMVIQNPRYQVTQFGKPVTLSCSQTLNHNVMYWYQQKSSQAPKLLFHYYDKDFNNEADTPDNFQSRRPNTSFCFLDIRSPGLGDTAMYLCATSRGGYEQYFGPGTRLTVT.

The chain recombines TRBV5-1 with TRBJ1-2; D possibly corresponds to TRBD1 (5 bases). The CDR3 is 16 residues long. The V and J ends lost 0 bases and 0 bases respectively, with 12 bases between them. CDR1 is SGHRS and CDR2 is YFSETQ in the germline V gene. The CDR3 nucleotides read TGCGCCAGCAGCTTGGCCATGGGGGTTCCTAACTATGGCTACACCTTC. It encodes CASSLAMGVPNYGYTF.

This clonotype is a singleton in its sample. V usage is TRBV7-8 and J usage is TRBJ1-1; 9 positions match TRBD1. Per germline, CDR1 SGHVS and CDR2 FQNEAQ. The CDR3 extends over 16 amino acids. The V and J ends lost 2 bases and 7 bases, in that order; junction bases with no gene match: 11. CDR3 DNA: TGTGCCAGCAGCTTACGGGACAGGGTTTTAAGCATTGAAGCTTTCTTT. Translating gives CASSLRDRVLSIEAFF.